The 8 T cell receptor beta chains given below trace back to one sample, sequenced in a study of CD4 T cells in relation to SARS-CoV-2 and coronaviruses. The unexposed donors gave CD4+ T cells in 2011-2018, prior to COVID-19. After nine to ten days of culture, CD4+ T cells were isolated. The antigens of these receptors remain unknown. Repertoires were generated with immunoSEQ multiplex PCR, while TCRdb's copy carries only in-frame clones and drops some. The sample shows approximately 30,000 clones, about 70% of them seen only once. Sample: CD4+ T cells from PBMCs, cultured in vitro. Receptor source: a human donor in good health.

The chain is built from TRBV9 and TRBJ1-3, with 8 bases that match TRBD1. This CDR3 has 15 residues. V lost 3 bases and J lost 1; bases outside the gene matches: 3. Germline V lookup: CDR1 SGDLS, CDR2 YYNGEE. The CDR3: CASSERTGSGNTIYF. In DNA, the CDR3 is TGTGCCAGCAGCGAGAGGACAGGGTCTGGAAACACCATATATTTT.

This clone turned up a few times. The rearrangement links TRBV7-2 to TRBJ2-1; 9 bases align to TRBD2. Germline assignment: CDR1 SGHTA and CDR2 FQGNSA. V shed 4 bases and J 5 bases; nucleotides not matched to a gene: 6. The CDR3 covers 15 residues. This CDR3 reads CASSSSSGINNEQFF. CDR3 nucleotides: TGTGCCAGCAGCTCCTCTAGCGGGATCAACAATGAGCAGTTCTTC.

The J gene is TRBJ2-3, the V gene TRBV18; 8 nucleotides match TRBD2. Germline loops: CDR1 KGHSH, CDR2 LQKENI. The CDR3 is made up of 17 amino acids. V shed 3 bases and J 3 bases; nucleotides not matched to a gene: 11. The CDR3 DNA reads as TGTGCCAGCTCACCGAACGCTCCGGGACTAGATACAGATACGCAGTATTTT. Protein: CASSPNAPGLDTDTQYF.

J is TRBJ1-2 and V is TRBV3-1 (or the pseudogene TRBV3-2), with 12 bases lining up with TRBD1. Unmatched junction bases numbered 8, after V lost 4 bases and J lost 5 bases. Germline CDR1 is LGHDT and CDR2 is YNNKEL (reference sequence). This CDR3 region has 16 residues. The CDR3 DNA sequence: TGTGCCAGCAGCCTGGGACAGGGGGCATCTTCTTATGGCTACACCTTC. As protein: CASSLGQGASSYGYTF.

The J gene is TRBJ2-2, the V gene TRBV7-2; maybe TRBD2 (6 bases). The ends were cut back, 2 bases at V and 2 bases at J, with 12 bases in the middle. Germline CDR1 reads SGHTA; CDR2 reads FQGNSA. The CDR3 runs to 16 residues. This CDR3 reads CASSLSGGANTGELFF. The CDR3 coding sequence is TGTGCCAGCAGCTTATCTGGCGGGGCCAACACCGGGGAGCTGTTTTTT.

This clone turned up a few times. The rearrangement uses TRBV7-2 and TRBJ1-5; D remains ambiguous. V was cut by 0 bases and J by 0 bases, with 6 bases left in between. Per the germline V gene, CDR1 is SGHTA and CDR2 is FQGNSA. CDR3 length: 15 residues. CDR3 residues: CASSLAGISNQPQHF. The DNA for the CDR3 is TGTGCCAGCAGCTTAGCCGGAATTAGCAATCAGCCCCAGCATTTT. Together with reference TRBV7-2 and TRBJ1-5, the CDR3 gives the full variable domain: GAGVSQSPSNKVTEKGKDVELRCDPISGHTALYWYRQSLGQGLEFLIYFQGNSAPDKSGLPSDRFSAERTGGSVSTLTIQRTQQEDSAVYLCASSLAGISNQPQHFGDGTRLSIL.

J is TRBJ2-3 and V is TRBV2; 9 bases agree with TRBD2. Trimming removed 4 bases from V and 0 bases from J; junction bases left unmatched: 20. Germline assignment: CDR1 SNHLY and CDR2 FYNNEI. There are 21 residues in the CDR3. The CDR3 region has the DNA TGTGCCAGCAGTGGGGAAAATCGGAGGGGCCTAGCGGGGTCCAGCACAGATACGCAGTATTTT. The encoded protein is CASSGENRRGLAGSSTDTQYF. Together with reference TRBV2 and TRBJ2-3, the CDR3 gives the full variable domain: EPEVTQTPSHQVTQMGQEVILRCVPISNHLYFYWYRQILGQKVEFLVSFYNNEISEKSEIFDDQFSVERPDGSNFTLKIRSTKLEDSAMYFCASSGENRRGLAGSSTDTQYFGPGTRLTVL.

The V and J genes are TRBV5-1 and TRBJ1-1; weak D call: TRBD1 (6 bases). CDR1 is SGHRS and CDR2 is YFSETQ in the germline V gene. Between the trimmed V and J ends, which lost 2 bases and 5 bases, there was a span of 13 bases. The CDR3 covers 14 residues. CDR3 sequence: CASSFQGLRTEAFF. CDR3 in DNA: TGCGCCAGCAGCTTTCAGGGGCTAAGGACTGAAGCTTTCTTT.